One sample yielded the 2 T cell receptor beta chains listed below, sequenced in a study of blood T cells in healthy people across ages. Together with a sample-barcoded 5' primer, a J-beta primer mix was included in a second PCR lasting about 7 to 11 cycles. Each CDR3 protein is one row after TCRdb ran MiXCR on the 5' RACE reads. The profile shows around 500,000 distinct CDR3 sequences, 40% to 50% of them singletons. The material sequenced was blood. The origin of the receptors is a man of 80 years or more in good health.

As concerns this clonotype: At one end the junction does not follow the germline gene, possibly because of a read error. The V gene is TRBV27, the J gene TRBJ1-5; D ambiguous. CDR1 is MNHEY, CDR2 SMNVEV, per germline (reference sequence). The CDR3 is made up of 15 amino acids. The CDR3 DNA is TGTACCAGCAGTTTACGAGAGGGCGGCAATCAGCCCCAGCATTTT. Protein: CTSSLREGGNQPQHF.

This clonotype was seen just once. This sequence joins TRBV7-2 and TRBJ2-5, with 10 bases matching TRBD2. CDR3 length equals 19 residues. J gave up 2 bases and V 5 bases, and 17 bases lay outside the gene matches. Germline assignment: CDR1 SGHTA and CDR2 FQGNSA. The CDR3 spells CASSTWAPRSGGRQETQYF. The CDR3, as DNA: TGTGCCAGCAGCACCTGGGCCCCTCGTAGCGGGGGGCGTCAAGAGACCCAGTACTTC.